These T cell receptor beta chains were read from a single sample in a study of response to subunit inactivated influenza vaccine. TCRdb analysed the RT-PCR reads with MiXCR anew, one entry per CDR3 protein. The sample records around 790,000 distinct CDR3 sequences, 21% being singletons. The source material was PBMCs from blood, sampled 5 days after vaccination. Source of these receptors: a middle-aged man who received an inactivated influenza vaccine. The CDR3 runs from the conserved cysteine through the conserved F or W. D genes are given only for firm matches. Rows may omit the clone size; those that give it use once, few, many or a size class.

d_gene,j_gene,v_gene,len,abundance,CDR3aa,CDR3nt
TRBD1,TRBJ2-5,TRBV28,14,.,CASIREGGGETQYF,TGTGCCAGCATCAGGGAAGGGGGCGGAGAGACCCAGTACTTC
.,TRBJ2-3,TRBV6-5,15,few,CASSYEGVMADTQYF,TGTGCCAGCAGTTACGAGGGAGTTATGGCAGATACGCAGTATTTT
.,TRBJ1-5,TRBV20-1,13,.,CSAQSGGITPQHF,TGCAGTGCTCAATCAGGCGGGATTACGCCCCAGCATTTT
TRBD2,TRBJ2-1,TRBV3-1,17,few,CASSQGPSGLSYNEQFF,TGTGCCAGCAGCCAAGGGCCTAGCGGGCTATCCTACAATGAGCAGTTCTTC
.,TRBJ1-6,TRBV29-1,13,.,CSFRESYNSPLHF,TGCAGCTTCCGGGAGTCCTATAATTCACCCCTCCACTTT
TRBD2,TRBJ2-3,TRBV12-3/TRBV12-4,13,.,CASAPGGWDTQYF,TGTGCCAGCGCTCCGGGGGGGTGGGATACGCAGTATTTT
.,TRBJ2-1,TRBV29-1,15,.,CSVFGSPGSYNEQFF,TGCAGCGTATTCGGGAGCCCGGGCTCCTACAATGAGCAGTTCTTC
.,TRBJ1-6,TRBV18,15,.,CASTPGPSYNSPLHF,TGTGCCAGTACACCGGGACCCTCCTATAATTCACCCCTCCACTTT
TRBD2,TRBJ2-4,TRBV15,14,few,CATSISGGPNIQYF,TGTGCCACCAGCATTAGCGGGGGGCCAAACATTCAGTACTTC
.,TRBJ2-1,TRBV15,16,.,CATSRDRQRTYNEQFF,TGTGCCACCAGCAGAGATCGGCAGCGGACATACAATGAGCAGTTCTTC
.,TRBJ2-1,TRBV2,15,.,CASRPGTLQYNEQFF,TGTGCCAGCAGGCCCGGGACATTACAGTACAATGAGCAGTTCTTC
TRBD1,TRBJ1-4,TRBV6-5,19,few,CASSYSLVGTGVSREKLFF,TGTGCCAGCAGTTACTCGTTGGTGGGGACAGGGGTCTCCAGGGAAAAACTGTTTTTT
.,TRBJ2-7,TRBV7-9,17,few,CASSPTISWDTPYEQYF,TGTGCCAGCAGCCCAACAATATCCTGGGACACCCCCTACGAGCAGTACTTC
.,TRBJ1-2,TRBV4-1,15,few,CASSQEIGRGYGYTF,TGCGCCAGCAGCCAAGAAATTGGGAGAGGCTATGGCTACACCTTC
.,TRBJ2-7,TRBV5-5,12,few,CASSLGRREQYF,TGTGCCAGCAGCTTGGGGAGAAGGGAGCAGTACTTC
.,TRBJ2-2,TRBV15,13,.,CATSRDDTGELFF,TGTGCCACCAGCAGAGATGACACCGGGGAGCTGTTTTTT